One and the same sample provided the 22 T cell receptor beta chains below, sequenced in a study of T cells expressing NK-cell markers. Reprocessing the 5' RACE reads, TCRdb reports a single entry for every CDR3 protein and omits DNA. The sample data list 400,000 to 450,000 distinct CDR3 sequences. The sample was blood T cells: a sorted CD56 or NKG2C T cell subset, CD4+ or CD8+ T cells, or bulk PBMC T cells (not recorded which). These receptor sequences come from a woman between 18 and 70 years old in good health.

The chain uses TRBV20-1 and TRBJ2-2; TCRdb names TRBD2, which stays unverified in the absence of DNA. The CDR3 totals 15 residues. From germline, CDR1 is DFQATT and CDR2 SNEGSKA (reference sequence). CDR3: CSASRTDANTGELFF.

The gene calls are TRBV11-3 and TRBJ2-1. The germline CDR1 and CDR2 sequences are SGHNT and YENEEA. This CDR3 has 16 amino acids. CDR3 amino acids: CASSSPTEWPYNEQFF.

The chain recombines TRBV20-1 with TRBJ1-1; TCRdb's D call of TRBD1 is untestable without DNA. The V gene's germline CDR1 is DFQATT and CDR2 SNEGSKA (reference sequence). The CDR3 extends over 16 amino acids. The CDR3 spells CSARASQGAGNTEAFF.

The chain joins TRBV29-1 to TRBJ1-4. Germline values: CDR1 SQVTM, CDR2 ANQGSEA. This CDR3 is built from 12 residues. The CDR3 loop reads CSVGRLNEKLFF.

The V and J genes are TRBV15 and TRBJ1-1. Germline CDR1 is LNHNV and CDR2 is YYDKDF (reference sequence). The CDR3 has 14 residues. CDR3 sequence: CATSRVFMNTEAFF.

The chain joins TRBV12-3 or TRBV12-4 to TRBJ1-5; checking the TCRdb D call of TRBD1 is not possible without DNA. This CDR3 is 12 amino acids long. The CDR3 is CASTQGSQPQHF.

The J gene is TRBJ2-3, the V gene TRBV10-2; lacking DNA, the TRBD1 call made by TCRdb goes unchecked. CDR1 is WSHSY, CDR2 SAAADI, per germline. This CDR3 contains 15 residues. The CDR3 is CASRLPAGGTDTQYF.

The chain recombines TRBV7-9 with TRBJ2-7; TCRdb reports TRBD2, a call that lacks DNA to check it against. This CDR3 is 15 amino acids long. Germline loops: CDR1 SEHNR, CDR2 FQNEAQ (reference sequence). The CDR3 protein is CASSRTGLAVYEQYF.

CDR3 protein: CASSSGGQETQYF. The J gene is TRBJ2-5, the V gene TRBV5-4. The CDR3 has 13 amino acids. Germline CDR1 and CDR2: SGHNT and YYREEE (reference sequence).

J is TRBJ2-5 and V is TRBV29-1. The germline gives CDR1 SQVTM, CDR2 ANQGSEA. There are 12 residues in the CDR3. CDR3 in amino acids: CSVATYQETQYF.

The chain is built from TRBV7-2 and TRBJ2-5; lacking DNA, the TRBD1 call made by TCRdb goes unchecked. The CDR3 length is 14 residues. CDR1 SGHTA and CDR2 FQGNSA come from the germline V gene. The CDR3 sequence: CASSLGTLGETQYF.

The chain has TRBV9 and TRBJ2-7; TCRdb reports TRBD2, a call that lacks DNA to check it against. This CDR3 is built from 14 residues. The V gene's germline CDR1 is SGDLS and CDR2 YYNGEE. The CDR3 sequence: CASSVGPSRYEQYF.

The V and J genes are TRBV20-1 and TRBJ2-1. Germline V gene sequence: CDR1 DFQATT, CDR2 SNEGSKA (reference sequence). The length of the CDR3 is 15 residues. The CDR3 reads CSARESIGSWNEQFF.

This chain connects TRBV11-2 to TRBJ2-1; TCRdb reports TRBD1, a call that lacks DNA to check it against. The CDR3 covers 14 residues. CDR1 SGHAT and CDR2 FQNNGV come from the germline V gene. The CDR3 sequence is CASSQDRDRNEQFF.

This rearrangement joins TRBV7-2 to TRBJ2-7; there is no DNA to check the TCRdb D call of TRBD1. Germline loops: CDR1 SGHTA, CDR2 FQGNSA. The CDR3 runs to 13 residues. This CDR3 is CASSLRQGDEQYF.

CDR3 residues: CASRARVMITEAFF. The chain recombines TRBV6-1 with TRBJ1-1; TCRdb's D call, TRBD1, is unchecked because there is no DNA. CDR3 size: 14 residues. In germline, CDR1 is MNHNS, CDR2 SASEGT.

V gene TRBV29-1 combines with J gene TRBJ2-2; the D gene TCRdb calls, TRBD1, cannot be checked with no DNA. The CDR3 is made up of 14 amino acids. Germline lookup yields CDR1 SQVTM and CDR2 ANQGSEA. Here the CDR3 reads CSVGAGTNTGELFF.

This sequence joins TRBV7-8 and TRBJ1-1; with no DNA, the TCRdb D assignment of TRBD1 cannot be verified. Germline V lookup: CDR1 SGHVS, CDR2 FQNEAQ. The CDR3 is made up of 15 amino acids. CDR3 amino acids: CASSLQGGWSTEAFF.

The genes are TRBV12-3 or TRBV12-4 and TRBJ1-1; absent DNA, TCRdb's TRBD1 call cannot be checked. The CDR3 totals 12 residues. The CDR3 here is CASTNGATEAFF.

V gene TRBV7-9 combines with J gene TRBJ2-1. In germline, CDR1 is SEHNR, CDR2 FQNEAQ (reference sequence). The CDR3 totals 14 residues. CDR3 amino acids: CASSKTTGYYEQFF.

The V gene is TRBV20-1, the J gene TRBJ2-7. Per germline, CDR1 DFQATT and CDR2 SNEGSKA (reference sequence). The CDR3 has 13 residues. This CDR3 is CSAIAGGPHEQYF.

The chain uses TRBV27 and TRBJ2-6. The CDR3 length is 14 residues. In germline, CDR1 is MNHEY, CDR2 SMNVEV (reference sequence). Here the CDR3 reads CASTLRGGANVLTF.